What follows are 27 T cell receptor beta chains derived from one specimen sequenced in a study of early stage breast cancer tumors. The protocol was immunoSEQ multiplex PCR, while the TCRdb copy is restricted to in-frame clones and leaves out a portion. This sample has 51,000 or so clones; around 83% occur once, and the top ten carry 1.4%. Sequencing was done on a sample of blood. The origin of the receptors is a person aged 45 to 60 with breast cancer.

V gene TRBV19 combines with J gene TRBJ1-5, with 8 bases that match TRBD1. Germline CDR1 LNHDA, CDR2 SQIVND (reference sequence). With V trimmed by 1 base and J by 4 bases, 3 bases remained unmatched. CDR3 length: 15 residues. Written as DNA, the CDR3 is TGTGCCAGTAGTATAGGGACAGGGATAAATCAGCCCCAGCATTTT. Its translation: CASSIGTGINQPQHF.

The chain links TRBV7-3 to TRBJ2-1; D is undetermined. The ends were cut back, 2 bases at V and 5 bases at J, with 10 bases in the middle. The CDR3 spans 14 residues. CDR1 is SGHTA, CDR2 FQGTGA, per germline. The DNA of the CDR3 is TGTGCCAGCAGCTTAGTGCCTAGTAACAATGAGCAGTTCTTC. It is translated as CASSLVPSNNEQFF.

The rearrangement uses TRBV12-5 and TRBJ2-7, with 10 bases lining up with TRBD2. The CDR3 runs 15 residues. V was pared by 3 bases and J by 4 bases, with 6 bases of the junction left unmatched. Germline CDR1 reads LGHNT; CDR2 reads FRNRAP. The CDR3: CASGFGLGLAYEQYF. For the CDR3, the DNA is TGTGCTAGTGGTTTTGGATTGGGACTAGCGTACGAGCAGTACTTC.

The J gene is TRBJ1-1, the V gene TRBV5-1; D unresolved. With 2 bases removed from V and 5 bases from J, the gap between germline ends came to 7 bases. This CDR3 spans 12 amino acids. Germline loops: CDR1 SGHRS, CDR2 YFSETQ. The CDR3 DNA reads TGCGCCAGCAGCTTCTCCCCGACTGAAGCTTTCTTT. Protein sequence: CASSFSPTEAFF.

This clone appeared a single time. J is TRBJ1-2 and V is TRBV29-1; D not resolved. The length of the CDR3 is 11 residues. CDR1 is SQVTM and CDR2 is ANQGSEA in the germline V gene. Trimming stripped 4 bases from V and 4 bases from J, with 7 bases between. In DNA, the CDR3 is TGCAGCGTTGGTGGTAGCTATGGCTACACCTTC. Amino acids: CSVGGSYGYTF.

The chain carries TRBV9 and TRBJ2-6; no clear D. CDR1 and CDR2 from the germline V gene are SGDLS and YYNGEE. CDR3 length: 15 amino acids. V was shortened by 0 bases and J by 7 bases, with 11 bases between the two germline ends. CDR3 in amino acids: CASSVAPVGANVLTF. Here the CDR3 DNA reads TGTGCCAGCAGCGTAGCCCCTGTTGGAGCCAACGTCCTGACTTTC.

The rearrangement links TRBV5-6 to TRBJ1-1; tentative D call: TRBD1 (5 bases). Deletions cut 3 bases from V and 5 bases from J, with 11 bases between. Germline loops: CDR1 SGHDT, CDR2 YYEEEE. The CDR3 covers 13 residues. The CDR3 loop is CASSWTEGTEAFF. CDR3 DNA sequence: TGTGCCAGCAGCTGGACCGAGGGGACTGAAGCTTTCTTT.

The gene calls are TRBV7-3 and TRBJ2-1, with D unresolved. V was pared by 5 bases and J by 0 bases, with 5 bases between. CDR1 is SGHTA, CDR2 FQGTGA, per germline. The CDR3 consists of 13 residues. This CDR3 reads CASSPNSYNEQFF. The CDR3 DNA follows: TGTGCCAGCAGCCCAAACTCCTACAATGAGCAGTTCTTC.

The chain joins TRBV5-1 to TRBJ2-3; the D gene is possibly TRBD2 (6 bases). This CDR3 comprises 14 residues. Germline loops: CDR1 SGHRS, CDR2 YFSETQ. The V and J ends lost 3 bases and 6 bases respectively, with 14 bases between them. The CDR3 DNA reads as TGCGCCAGCAGCTCTGGGACTTTCCGGGATACGCAGTATTTT. Its protein product is CASSSGTFRDTQYF.

This chain links TRBV18 with TRBJ1-1, with 7 bases matching TRBD1. The CDR3 runs 14 residues. V shed 2 bases and J 1 base; nucleotides not matched to a gene: 1. The germline V gene encodes CDR1 KGHSH and CDR2 LQKENI. The CDR3 DNA follows: TGTGCCAGCTCACCAAGGACAGGGAACACTGAAGCTTTCTTT. It yields the protein CASSPRTGNTEAFF.

The J gene is TRBJ1-3, the V gene TRBV6-5, with D hard to call. The germline V gene has CDR1 MNHEY and CDR2 SVGAGI. The CDR3 spans 10 residues. V lost 11 bases and J lost 4, with 6 bases in between. The CDR3 DNA sequence: TGTGCCGTCTACGGAAACACCATATATTTT. It translates to CAVYGNTIYF.

The chain uses TRBV5-6 and TRBJ1-4, with 8 nucleotides matching TRBD1. The CDR3 length is 15 residues. V lost 0 bases and J lost 10; bases outside the gene matches: 8. Germline V CDR1 and CDR2: SGHDT, YYEEEE. The DNA of the CDR3 is TGTGCCAGCAGCTTGGGGACAGGGCCCCGTGGAAAACTGTTTTTT. Its protein is CASSLGTGPRGKLFF.

The chain carries TRBV28 and TRBJ2-5; D may be TRBD1 (6 bases). Deletions cut 8 bases from V and 5 bases from J, with 18 bases between. The CDR3 length is 14 residues. Per germline, CDR1 MDHEN and CDR2 SYDVKM. CDR3: CASVLGERGETQYF. The DNA of the CDR3 is TGTGCCAGCGTTCTAGGCGAAAGGGGGGAGACCCAGTACTTC.

This sequence joins TRBV6-1 and TRBJ2-2; D uncertain. This CDR3 comprises 11 residues. Trimming took 8 bases from V and 3 from J, leaving 4 bases between them. Germline V lookup: CDR1 MNHNS, CDR2 SASEGT. This CDR3 reads CASLYTGELFF. In DNA, the CDR3 is TGTGCCAGCTTGTACACCGGGGAGCTGTTTTTT.

Concerning this clone: Other DNA sequences in this sample translate to the same CDR3. This chain joins TRBV2 and TRBJ2-5, with TRBD2 matching over 14 bases. Germline lookup yields CDR1 SNHLY and CDR2 FYNNEI. V shed 5 bases, J shed 2 bases, and the junction held 1 base outside the gene matches. This CDR3 has 15 amino acids. The CDR3 bases are TGTGCCAGCAGTCGACTAGCGGGGGGGCAAGAGACCCAGTACTTC. Its protein product is CASSRLAGGQETQYF.

The genes are TRBV7-3 and TRBJ2-1, with TRBD1 as a possible D gene (6 bases). Germline V gene sequence: CDR1 SGHTA, CDR2 FQGTGA. V was pared by 4 bases and J by 9 bases, with 19 bases between. This CDR3 has 15 residues. The DNA for the CDR3 is TGTGCCAGCAGCTCCAGGGGTGTTAAAGATGGTGAGCAGTTCTTC. As protein: CASSSRGVKDGEQFF.

This chain joins TRBV28 and TRBJ1-2; no clear D gene. CDR3 size: 13 residues. Trimming cost V 6 bases and J 0 bases, with 8 bases left between them. The germline CDR1 and CDR2 sequences are MDHEN and SYDVKM. The CDR3 spells CASSRGTNYGYTF. In DNA form, the CDR3 reads TGTGCCAGCAGCCGAGGAACTAACTATGGCTACACCTTC.

The rearrangement uses TRBV6-5 and TRBJ1-5; 10 bases line up with TRBD1. The germline V gene has CDR1 MNHEY and CDR2 SVGAGI. The CDR3 runs to 16 residues. After removal of 0 bases from V and 2 bases from J, the junction contained 1 base not matched to a gene. The CDR3 DNA sequence: TGTGCCAGCAGTTACTCCGGGACAGGGGGCAATCAGCCCCAGCATTTT. Protein: CASSYSGTGGNQPQHF.

The genes are TRBV7-6 and TRBJ2-1, with 12 nucleotides matching TRBD2. The V gene end was trimmed by 1 base and the J gene end by 7 bases; junction bases not matched to a gene: 14. CDR1 is SGHVS, CDR2 FNYEAQ, per germline. The CDR3 runs to 19 residues. The CDR3 DNA is TGTGCCAGCAGCTTAGGTTTAGGACTAGCGGGATTTTCAGGTAATGAGCAGTTCTTC. Translated, it gives CASSLGLGLAGFSGNEQFF.

CDR3 loop: CAWSGGGPPGTQYF. Here the CDR3 DNA reads TGTGCCTGGAGTGGCGGGGGTCCCCCCGGGACGCAGTATTTT. The V gene is TRBV30, the J gene TRBJ2-3; 7 nucleotides agree with TRBD2. CDR3 length: 14 residues. Germline assignment: CDR1 GTSNPN and CDR2 SVGIG (reference sequence). The V segment lost 1 base and the J segment 9 bases; nucleotides outside the gene matches: 10.

The chain uses TRBV6-5 and TRBJ1-5, with TRBD1 matching over 7 bases. Per the germline V gene, CDR1 is MNHEY and CDR2 is SVGAGI. The CDR3 has 15 residues. Trimming took 6 bases from V and 9 from J; bases not matched to a gene: 14. The CDR3 spells CASSPGQATRWPQHF. For the CDR3, the DNA is TGTGCCAGCAGCCCCGGACAGGCAACTCGATGGCCCCAGCATTTT.

The chain combines TRBV27 with TRBJ2-3; D unresolved. The CDR3 totals 14 residues. V was cut by 3 bases and J by 4 bases, with 11 bases left in between. Germline V gives CDR1 MNHEY, CDR2 SMNVEV (reference sequence). The CDR3 spells CASSFRKGSDTQYF. The DNA for the CDR3 is TGTGCCAGCAGTTTCAGGAAGGGATCAGATACGCAGTATTTT.

The chain carries TRBV25-1 and TRBJ2-3; TRBD1 matches at 7 bases. The CDR3 contains 15 residues. V shed 1 base and J 2 bases; nucleotides not matched to a gene: 3. Germline V CDR1 and CDR2: MGHDK, SYGVNS. CDR3 in DNA: TGTGCCAGCAGTGAATGGACAGGATACACAGATACGCAGTATTTT. Its translation is CASSEWTGYTDTQYF.

The chain employs TRBV6-1 and TRBJ2-1; D not certain. Deletions cut 1 base from V and 8 bases from J, with 3 bases between. The CDR3 runs 11 residues. Germline assignment: CDR1 MNHNS and CDR2 SASEGT. This CDR3 reads CASSEVDEQFF. The CDR3 DNA is TGTGCCAGCAGTGAAGTCGATGAGCAGTTCTTC.

CDR3 nucleotides: TGTGCCAGCAGAAGGACAGGTGGCGACGAGCAGTACTTC. Translating it yields CASRRTGGDEQYF. The chain combines TRBV7-2 with TRBJ2-7, with TRBD1 matching over 7 bases. Looked up from germline, CDR1 is SGHTA and CDR2 is FQGNSA. The V gene end was trimmed by 6 bases and the J gene end by 5 bases; junction bases not matched to a gene: 7. The CDR3 extends over 13 amino acids.

This chain links TRBV5-1 with TRBJ1-2; D is perhaps TRBD1 (5 bases). Trimming cost V 5 bases and J 8 bases, with 19 bases left between them. The CDR3 contains 14 residues. Germline CDR1 and CDR2: SGHRS and YFSETQ. The CDR3, as DNA: TGCGCCAGCAGTGGAGGGGCGCTGTCCGGGGGCTACACCTTC. It specifies CASSGGALSGGYTF.

This chain uses TRBV9 with TRBJ2-7; D gene unclear. Germline CDR1 reads SGDLS; CDR2 reads YYNGEE. V shed 4 bases and J shed 2 bases, with 13 bases lying between them. The length of the CDR3 is 14 residues. DNA for the CDR3: TGTGCCAGCAGCTCTCGAGACTCCGCCTACGAGCAGTACTTC. Protein sequence: CASSSRDSAYEQYF.